This T cell receptor beta chain was retrieved from a study of T cell repertoires and HLA-DP antigens. Overall study results and limits: Average cumulative frequency of previously undetected clones was under 40% against one allele and roughly 47% against the other.

Untouched CD4+ T cells were bead-isolated from PBMC at about 97.7% purity. The CDR3 contains 16 residues. In germline, CDR1 is LNHDA, CDR2 SQIVND (reference sequence). Trimming at V came to 4 bases and at J to 1 base, leaving 7 bases not matched to a gene. Sequencing was performed with immunoSEQ multiplex PCR; in TCRdb, only in-frame clones are kept and a portion is missing. The sample contains about 110,000 clones, around 92% of which appear only once. Points on this clone: Antigen: not known.

The chain combines TRBV19 with TRBJ2-3; 8 bases map to TRBD2. The specimen sequenced was CD4+ T cells from PBMCs. The TCR comes from a woman under 30 in good health and CMV-seronegative. CDR3 DNA: TGTGCCAGTAGTAACGGGGTACTAGCGGGCACAGATACGCAGTATTTT. Its protein product is CASSNGVLAGTDTQYF.